The 3 T cell receptor beta chains presented below share a single source sample, sequenced in a study of shared clonotypes between healthy human individuals. TCRdb keeps only in-frame clones here, not all; method: immunoSEQ multiplex PCR. The sample yields approximately 1,500,000 clones, 95% to 99% seen once. Sequencing used naive CD4+ T cells sorted from blood. Subset described: CD45RA+ positively selected. The receptors come from a man under 40 in good health.

The chain is built from TRBV23-1 and TRBJ2-7; TRBD1 matches 8 bases. TRBV23-1 counts as an open reading frame of uncertain function. CDR3 size: 17 residues. Trimming cost V 2 bases and J 0 bases; bases outside gene matches: 9. CDR3 DNA: TGCGCCAGCAGTCAACGCGCGGGACAGGTTCTCTCCTACGAGCAGTACTTC. This gives the protein CASSQRAGQVLSYEQYF.

The genes are TRBV11-2 and TRBJ2-2; perhaps TRBD1 as D (6 bases). Looked up from germline, CDR1 is SGHAT and CDR2 is FQNNGV. Trimming took off 3 bases at V and 3 bases at J, with 14 bases between the two ends. The CDR3 covers 16 residues. CDR3 region: CASSFDPTGYTGELFF. CDR3 bases: TGTGCCAGCAGCTTCGACCCGACAGGATACACCGGGGAGCTGTTTTTT.

The gene calls are TRBV9 and TRBJ2-7; the match to TRBD2 covers 10 bases. The CDR3 runs to 18 residues. The germline V gene encodes CDR1 SGDLS and CDR2 YYNGEE. V was pared by 1 base and J by 4 bases, with 14 bases of the junction left unmatched. CDR3 bases: TGTGCCAGCAGCGTATCAGGAACGGCTAGCGGGGGATTGTACGAGCAGTACTTC. This translates into CASSVSGTASGGLYEQYF. Full variable domain (remainder filled in from reference TRBV9 and TRBJ2-7): DSGVTQTPKHLITATGQRVTLRCSPRSGDLSVYWYQQSLDQGLQFLIQYYNGEERAKGNILERFSAQQFPDLHSELNLSSLELGDSALYFCASSVSGTASGGLYEQYFGPGTRLTVT.